What follows are 23 T cell receptor beta chains derived from one specimen sequenced in a study of blood T cell repertoires in COVID-19. The data were produced by immunoSEQ multiplex PCR, yet TCRdb's version contains in-frame clones alone and is incomplete. The sample consists of under 8,000 clones, about four fifths of them appearing once. Sequenced input: peripheral blood. These receptors all come from a human donor with active COVID-19. The donor label of this sample is uncertain.

The chain combines TRBV24-1 with TRBJ1-5; D possibly corresponds to TRBD1 (5 bases). Deletions cut 1 base from V and 5 bases from J, with 14 bases between. CDR3 length equals 16 residues. CDR1 and CDR2 from the germline V gene are KGHDR and SFDVKD. The CDR3 is CATSDFRRGSYQPQHF. The CDR3 bases are TGTGCCACCAGTGATTTTCGTAGGGGTTCCTATCAGCCCCAGCATTTT.

The table lists this clone with a count of one. V and J are TRBV13 and TRBJ1-1; 9 bases line up with TRBD1. The germline CDR1 and CDR2 sequences are PRHDT and FYEKMQ (reference sequence). The CDR3 consists of 15 residues. The V gene end was trimmed by 5 bases and the J gene end by 1 base; junction bases not matched to a gene: 5. The CDR3 reads CASSQTGGSNTEAFF. CDR3 nucleotide sequence: TGTGCCAGCAGCCAAACAGGGGGCTCGAACACTGAAGCTTTCTTT.

The rearrangement uses TRBV4-2 and TRBJ1-5, with D perhaps matching TRBD1 (6 bases). Germline V CDR1 and CDR2: LGHNA, YNFKEQ. This CDR3 comprises 18 residues. Trimming removed 2 bases from V and 1 base from J, with 18 bases in between. The CDR3 loop reads CASSQTPSGGGSNQPQHF. The CDR3 DNA sequence: TGTGCCAGCAGCCAAACCCCGTCGGGGGGCGGGAGCAATCAGCCCCAGCATTTT.

This sequence joins TRBV10-3 and TRBJ2-3, with TRBD2 identical over 8 bases. With V trimmed by 0 bases and J by 5 bases, 4 bases remained unmatched. Germline CDR1 reads ENHRY; CDR2 reads SYGVKD. This CDR3 spans 15 amino acids. CDR3 DNA: TGTGCCATCAGTGAGTCCCGGGGGGGCGGAGATACGCAGTATTTT. It is translated as CAISESRGGGDTQYF.

The V call is TRBV19, the J call TRBJ2-1; 7 bases are a match to TRBD1. The CDR3 length is 11 residues. Germline V gene lookup returns CDR1 LNHDA and CDR2 SQIVND (reference sequence). With V trimmed by 5 bases and J by 13 bases, 5 bases remained unmatched. CDR3 coding DNA: TGTGCCAGTAGTGGGACAGAGGGCCAGTTCTTC. Encoded protein: CASSGTEGQFF.

With respect to this clone: At one of its ends the junction is not consistent with the germline gene, which may arise from a read error. The chain uses TRBV7-7 and TRBJ2-1; no firm D call. Per germline, CDR1 SSHAT and CDR2 FNYEAQ (reference sequence). This CDR3 spans 15 amino acids. The CDR3 here is CASSLGSPSYNEQFF. The CDR3 DNA reads as TGTGCTAGCAGCTTAGGATCACCTAGCTACAATGAGCAGTTCTTC. Variable domain in full (rest from reference TRBV7-7 and TRBJ2-1): GAGVSQSPRYKVTKRGQDVTLRCDPISSHATLYWYQQALGQGPEFLTYFNYEAQPDKSGLPSDRFSAERPEGSISTLTIQRTEQRDSAMYRCASSLGSPSYNEQFFGPGTRLTVL.

The CDR3 protein is CASSPDRDFGYTF. In nucleotides, the CDR3 is TGTGCCAGCTCACCGGACAGGGACTTTGGCTACACCTTC. The chain uses TRBV18 and TRBJ1-2; 8 bases map to TRBD1. CDR3 size: 13 residues. Losses at the gene ends were 3 bases for V and 7 bases for J; bases not matched to a gene: 4. Germline lookup yields CDR1 KGHSH and CDR2 LQKENI.

The rearrangement joins TRBV6-6 to TRBJ2-4, with D unclear. This CDR3 comprises 14 residues. Trimming cost V 2 bases and J 4 bases, with 9 bases left between them. Germline V gene data show CDR1 as MNHNY and CDR2 as SVGAGI (reference sequence). The CDR3: CASSYELEKNIQYF. CDR3 nucleotides: TGTGCCAGCAGTTACGAGTTGGAGAAAAACATTCAGTACTTC.

The chain carries TRBV6-6 and TRBJ1-2, with TRBD1 matching over 7 bases. The CDR3 consists of 15 residues. V was pared by 5 bases and J by 4 bases, with 10 bases of the junction left unmatched. Germline values: CDR1 MNHNY, CDR2 SVGAGI (reference sequence). CDR3 sequence: CASSLLGTVPYGYTF. CDR3 nucleotide sequence: TGTGCCAGCAGTCTACTGGGGACAGTGCCCTATGGCTACACCTTC.

This chain uses TRBV3-1 (or the pseudogene TRBV3-2) with TRBJ2-1; 8 positions agree with TRBD1. The CDR3 spans 16 residues. Trimming removed 1 base from V and 3 bases from J; junction bases left unmatched: 5. The germline V gene has CDR1 LGHDT and CDR2 YNNKEL (reference sequence). The CDR3 reads CASSQGRQGIYNEQFF. The CDR3 DNA reads as TGTGCCAGCAGCCAAGGGCGACAGGGGATCTACAATGAGCAGTTCTTC.

J is TRBJ2-1 and V is TRBV2; D ambiguous. From germline, CDR1 is SNHLY and CDR2 FYNNEI. There are 14 residues in the CDR3. V dropped 2 bases and J dropped 3 bases, with 8 bases sitting between them. Here the CDR3 DNA reads TGTGCCAGCAGTGAAAAACTGCTCTACAATGAGCAGTTCTTC. Translating it yields CASSEKLLYNEQFF.

The rearrangement links TRBV18 to TRBJ2-3; TRBD2 matches at 8 bases. V gave up 0 bases and J gave up 1 base; unmatched junction bases: 3. Germline values: CDR1 KGHSH, CDR2 LQKENI. There are 16 residues in the CDR3. In DNA form, the CDR3 reads TGTGCCAGCTCACCACCCACCGGGGGGGGCACAGATACGCAGTATTTT. Translated, it gives CASSPPTGGGTDTQYF.

The chain uses TRBV19 and TRBJ1-6; 7 bases line up with TRBD1. The ends lost 7 bases at V and 7 bases at J; junction bases unmatched: 7. Germline-derived CDR1 and CDR2 are LNHDA and SQIVND (reference sequence). The CDR3 sequence is 14 residues long. The CDR3 coding sequence is TGTGCCAGTATGATCGGGACAGCAAATTCACCCCTCCACTTT. Translated, it gives CASMIGTANSPLHF.

V is TRBV10-3 and J is TRBJ2-3, with 9 bases that match TRBD2. Germline CDR1 reads ENHRY; CDR2 reads SYGVKD. J gave up 4 bases and V 6 bases, and 14 bases lay outside the gene matches. CDR3 length equals 17 residues. The CDR3 protein is CAIRPWKVAGDSDTQYF. CDR3 DNA sequence: TGTGCCATCAGGCCCTGGAAGGTAGCGGGAGACTCAGATACGCAGTATTTT.

CDR3 coding DNA: TGTGCCAGCAGCTTACTAGCGGGGGGGCATTTGGGCAATGAGCAGTTCTTC. It translates to CASSLLAGGHLGNEQFF. The genes are TRBV7-9 and TRBJ2-1; 12 bases agree with TRBD2. This CDR3 is 17 amino acids long. Germline V gene sequence: CDR1 SEHNR, CDR2 FQNEAQ (reference sequence). The trim removed 2 bases at V and 6 bases at J, leaving 8 bases unmatched.

The chain has TRBV7-9 and TRBJ2-7, with D maybe TRBD1 (6 bases). The CDR3 totals 15 residues. Looked up from germline, CDR1 is SEHNR and CDR2 is FQNEAQ (reference sequence). V was trimmed by 2 bases and J by 8 bases, leaving 19 bases between them. In nucleotides, the CDR3 is TGTGCCAGCAGCTTACGAGGGCAAAGGGGGTTTAAGCAGTACTTC. This gives the protein CASSLRGQRGFKQYF.

The V call is TRBV9, the J call TRBJ1-2; a weak D match, TRBD1 (5 bases). With 4 bases removed from V and 5 bases from J, the gap between germline ends came to 12 bases. This CDR3 comprises 13 residues. Germline loops: CDR1 SGDLS, CDR2 YYNGEE. CDR3 amino acids: CASSPPEGYGYTF. CDR3 sequence (DNA): TGTGCCAGCAGCCCCCCGGAGGGGTATGGCTACACCTTC.

This chain joins TRBV18 and TRBJ2-6; possible D gene TRBD1, 5 bases. Germline assignment: CDR1 KGHSH and CDR2 LQKENI. With 4 bases removed from V and 2 bases from J, the gap between germline ends came to 15 bases. This CDR3 has 17 amino acids. CDR3 sequence reads: CASSHNLGAAGANVLTF. In nucleotides, the CDR3 is TGTGCCAGCTCACATAATCTTGGGGCAGCTGGGGCCAACGTCCTGACTTTC.

This rearrangement joins TRBV7-3 to TRBJ2-3, with 11 bases that match TRBD2. The CDR3 spans 15 residues. Germline V CDR1 and CDR2: SGHTA, FQGTGA. V was pared by 7 bases and J by 5 bases, with 8 bases of the junction left unmatched. The CDR3: CASTLAGGSQDTQYF. Written as DNA, the CDR3 is TGTGCCAGCACCCTAGCGGGGGGAAGCCAAGATACGCAGTATTTT.

The V call is TRBV7-8, the J call TRBJ1-4; 7 bases align to TRBD1. Germline trimming cut 2 bases from V and 8 bases from J; bases unmatched to any gene: 8. The CDR3 is made up of 15 amino acids. CDR1 and CDR2 (germline): SGHVS, FQNEAQ. As DNA, the CDR3 is TGTGCCAGCAGCTTATACGGCAGGGGGGACGAAAAACTGTTTTTT. It codes for CASSLYGRGDEKLFF.

DNA for the CDR3: TGTGCCAGCAGTCCGCGGACAGGCCGTAATGAAAAACTGTTTTTT. Translated, it gives CASSPRTGRNEKLFF. This rearrangement joins TRBV28 to TRBJ1-4; the match to TRBD1 covers 7 bases. J was trimmed by 4 bases and V by 5 bases; bases with no gene match: 7. Germline V gene sequence: CDR1 MDHEN, CDR2 SYDVKM. This CDR3 has 15 amino acids.

Only a few counts were recorded for this clone. The chain carries TRBV10-3 and TRBJ1-1; D remains ambiguous. The CDR3 consists of 13 residues. V shed 6 bases and J shed 6 bases, with 14 bases lying between them. Germline loops: CDR1 ENHRY, CDR2 SYGVKD. The CDR3 region is CAISDKLVAEAFF. As DNA, the CDR3 is TGTGCCATCAGCGATAAATTAGTCGCTGAAGCTTTCTTT.

V is TRBV6-5 and J is TRBJ2-7; D is unclear. CDR3 length: 14 residues. V was clipped by 6 bases and J by 0 bases, with 12 bases between them. Per the germline V gene, CDR1 is MNHEY and CDR2 is SVGAGI. The CDR3 nucleotides read TGTGCCAGCAGAACTACTACTCACTCCTACGAGCAGTACTTC. It encodes CASRTTTHSYEQYF.